This TCR beta chain was documented in a study of T-cell reconstitution after alpha-beta-depleted transplantation in children. V dropped 6 bases and J dropped 1 base, with 20 bases sitting between them. Germline V lookup: CDR1 MNHNS, CDR2 SASEGT. The CDR3 is 17 amino acids. Unique molecular identifiers tagged the TCRbeta library. TCRdb re-derived calls from the PCR reads in MiXCR, one entry per CDR3 protein. The sample has around 500,000 distinct CDR3 sequences, approximately 12% seen once. This clonotype has just a few counts. This sequence joins TRBV6-1 and TRBJ2-3; the D gene is possibly TRBD2 (6 bases). This receptor was identified in a human donor who donated a stem cell graft to a child with combined immunodeficiency. The source was PBMCs from the stem cell graft donor, collected from the stem cell graft. The CDR3 region has the DNA TGTGCCAGCAGCTCCCCGGCGGGGCAAGACGGCACAGATACGCAGTATTTT. It specifies CASSSPAGQDGTDTQYF.